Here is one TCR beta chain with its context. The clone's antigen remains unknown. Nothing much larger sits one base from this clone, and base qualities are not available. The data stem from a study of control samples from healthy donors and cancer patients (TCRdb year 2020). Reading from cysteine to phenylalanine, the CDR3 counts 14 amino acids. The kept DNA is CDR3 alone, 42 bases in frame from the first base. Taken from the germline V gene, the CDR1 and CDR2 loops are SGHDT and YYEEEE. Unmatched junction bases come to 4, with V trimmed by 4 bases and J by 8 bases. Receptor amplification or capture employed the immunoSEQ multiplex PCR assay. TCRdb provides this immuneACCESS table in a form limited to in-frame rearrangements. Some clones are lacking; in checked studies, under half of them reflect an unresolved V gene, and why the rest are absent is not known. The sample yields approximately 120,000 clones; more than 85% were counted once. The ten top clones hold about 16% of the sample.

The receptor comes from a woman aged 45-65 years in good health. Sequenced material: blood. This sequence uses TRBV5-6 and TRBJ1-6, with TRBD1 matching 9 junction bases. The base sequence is TGTGCCAGCAGCGACGGACAGGGGTATTCACCCCTCCACTTT. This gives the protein CASSDGQGYSPLHF.